This TCR beta chain stems from a study of blood T cell repertoires in COVID-19. Germline CDR1 reads LNHDA; CDR2 reads SQIVND (reference sequence). The CDR3 consists of 15 residues. J lost 0 bases, V lost 7 bases, and 3 bases had no gene match. Here immunoSEQ multiplex PCR was the method, and the copy in TCRdb shows in-frame clones only, minus some. The sample lists about 240,000 clones, roughly 86% occurring once. This clone was counted between two and nine times. The material sequenced was peripheral blood. This receptor was identified in a woman in her seventies with active or convalescent COVID-19. V gene TRBV19 combines with J gene TRBJ2-2, with TRBD2 matching 9 bases. The CDR3 DNA reads as TGTGCCAGTACCAGCGGGGGGACGAACACCGGGGAGCTGTTTTTT. It is translated as CASTSGGTNTGELFF.